A single sample is the source of the 16 T cell receptor beta chains below, sequenced in a study of regulatory T cells in long-lasting Graves disease. Time point noted: newly diagnosed GD, antithyroid drugs for less than 3 months. The TCR library used RNA extracted from PBMCs. Through Arm-PCR of CDR3 regions and iRepertoire HTBI primers, TCR beta libraries were built. TCRdb itself ran the multiplex PCR reads through MiXCR, one entry per CDR3 protein. The sample has 250,000 to 300,000 distinct CDR3 sequences, more than 15% seen once; the top ten hold approximately 14%. The same sample was also studied in work on T cells in Graves' hyperthyroidism and ophthalmopathy.

The sample consisted of peripheral blood mononuclear cells (PBMCs), taken at new diagnosis, from a patient treated with antithyroid drugs. Receptor source: a woman in her 30s with Graves disease.

This clonotype was seen many times. V and J are TRBV12-3 or TRBV12-4 and TRBJ1-1; D gene unclear. Trimming shortened V by 6 bases and J by 1 base, and 12 bases separated the two germline ends. The CDR3 has 14 amino acids. The CDR3 bases are TGTGCCAGCAGAATCCAGCTACAGAACACTGAAGCTTTCTTT. Its protein product is CASRIQLQNTEAFF.

This clonotype has a count of ten or more. The V and J genes are TRBV12-3 or TRBV12-4 and TRBJ2-7, with a possible D match to TRBD1 (6 bases). V shed 5 bases and J shed 2 bases, with 16 bases lying between them. CDR3 length: 15 amino acids. CDR3 nucleotide sequence: TGTGCCAGCAGTCCGTGGGGGCAAGAGGCCTACGAGCAGTACTTC. Protein product: CASSPWGQEAYEQYF.

Ten or more counts support this clonotype. V is TRBV6-2 or TRBV6-3 and J is TRBJ2-3; D remains unclear. Looked up from germline, CDR1 is MNHEY and CDR2 is SVGEGT. The V and J ends lost 10 bases and 6 bases respectively, with 20 bases between them. The CDR3 is 14 amino acids. The CDR3 coding sequence is TGTGCCATCCAAACCCTGAAGCCACCGGATACGCAGTATTTT. Encoded protein: CAIQTLKPPDTQYF.

This clonotype appeared many times. The chain links TRBV12-3 or TRBV12-4 to TRBJ1-5; D gene uncertain. The CDR3 extends over 18 amino acids. V shed 1 base and J shed 2 bases, with 18 bases lying between them. The CDR3 sequence: CASSLEWSGIAGNQPQHF. The DNA for the CDR3 is TGTGCCAGCAGTTTAGAATGGTCGGGAATTGCGGGCAATCAGCCCCAGCATTTT.

This clonotype was counted ten times or more. V is TRBV4-1 and J is TRBJ1-1, with 8 positions matching TRBD1. CDR1 is MGHRA, CDR2 YSYEKL, per germline. This CDR3 is 17 amino acids long. V gave up 0 bases and J gave up 3 bases; unmatched junction bases: 9. The CDR3 reads CASSQDRARGRDTEAFF. Here the CDR3 DNA reads TGCGCCAGCAGCCAAGATAGGGCCAGGGGGCGAGACACTGAAGCTTTCTTT.

This clonotype appeared many times. The rearrangement joins TRBV12-3 or TRBV12-4 to TRBJ2-5; no clear D gene. V lost 2 bases, J lost 5 bases, and 12 bases lay in between. The CDR3 has 14 amino acids. For the CDR3, the DNA is TGTGCCAGCAGTTTAAGCCCCATAGGGGAGACCCAGTACTTC. This gives the protein CASSLSPIGETQYF.

The table lists this clonotype with many counts. The J gene is TRBJ2-5, the V gene TRBV13; D is undetermined. The germline CDR1 and CDR2 sequences are PRHDT and FYEKMQ (reference sequence). The length of the CDR3 is 13 residues. V was trimmed by 2 bases and J by 3 bases, leaving 7 bases between them. The DNA of the CDR3 is TGTGCCAGCAGCTTAAGGAGAGAAGAGACCCAGTACTTC. Translation gives CASSLRREETQYF.

In this sample, this clonotype turned up many times. The rearrangement links TRBV20-1 to TRBJ1-1, with D maybe TRBD1 (5 bases). CDR3 length: 13 residues. Trimming left V 1 base short and J 6 bases short, with 12 bases between. Germline V gene data show CDR1 as DFQATT and CDR2 as SNEGSKA (reference sequence). The CDR3 loop reads CSARASGIPEAFF. In DNA form, the CDR3 reads TGCAGTGCTAGAGCTTCAGGGATACCTGAAGCTTTCTTT.

Comments on this clonotype: The conserved phenylalanine or tryptophan is not found at the CDR3 terminus, so this likely reflects a read error. This chain joins TRBV6-5 and TRBJ1-1, with D possibly TRBD1 on 5 matching bases. The CDR3 spans 16 residues. Germline lookup yields CDR1 MNHEY and CDR2 SVGAGI. Between the trimmed V and J ends, which lost 0 bases and 5 bases, there was a span of 16 bases. The CDR3 DNA reads as TGTGCCAGCAGTTACTCAGGACCCCTTCGGGGGACTGAAGCTTTCCTT. It codes for CASSYSGPLRGTEAFL.

This clonotype was seen a few times. The J gene is TRBJ2-2, the V gene TRBV9; 7 positions agree with TRBD2. Trimming at V came to 2 bases and at J to 7 bases, leaving 14 bases not matched to a gene. The germline V gene has CDR1 SGDLS and CDR2 YYNGEE. The CDR3 consists of 17 residues. This CDR3 is CASSVRGGFIGNGELFF. The CDR3 DNA sequence: TGTGCCAGCAGCGTTAGGGGAGGGTTCATTGGTAACGGGGAGCTGTTTTTT.

This clonotype was found many times. J is TRBJ1-1 and V is TRBV5-5; D unclear. The V gene lost 0 bases and the J gene lost 1 base, with 10 bases spanning the gap. The CDR3 totals 15 residues. Germline V lookup: CDR1 SGHKS, CDR2 YYEKEE (reference sequence). This CDR3 is CASSLAVWQNTEAFF. The CDR3 DNA reads TGTGCCAGCAGCTTGGCCGTATGGCAGAACACTGAAGCTTTCTTT.

This clonotype was detected many times. The gene calls are TRBV20-1 and TRBJ1-1; no definite D call. Per the germline V gene, CDR1 is DFQATT and CDR2 is SNEGSKA (reference sequence). V gave up 6 bases and J gave up 0 bases, with 17 bases separating them. This CDR3 region has 15 residues. The CDR3 protein is CSATGDVGLNTEAFF. CDR3 DNA sequence: TGCAGTGCCACTGGGGATGTGGGATTGAACACTGAAGCTTTCTTT.

This clonotype was detected ten times or more. The chain recombines TRBV2 with TRBJ1-1; possible D gene TRBD1, 5 bases. The V gene lost 1 base and the J gene lost 0 bases, with 6 bases spanning the gap. The CDR3 totals 14 residues. Germline V gene data show CDR1 as SNHLY and CDR2 as FYNNEI. CDR3 nucleotides: TGTGCCAGCAGTGAAGAGGGGATGAACACTGAAGCTTTCTTT. Its translation is CASSEEGMNTEAFF.

This clonotype was seen more than once but under ten times. This chain uses TRBV20-1 with TRBJ2-3; 12 bases agree with TRBD2. This CDR3 spans 16 amino acids. V was pared by 3 bases and J by 2 bases, with 6 bases of the junction left unmatched. Germline loops: CDR1 DFQATT, CDR2 SNEGSKA (reference sequence). CDR3 loop: CSARRASGGVTDTQYF. For the CDR3, the DNA is TGCAGTGCTAGGAGGGCTAGCGGGGGGGTCACAGATACGCAGTATTTT.

The V call is TRBV30, the J call TRBJ2-3, with 12 bases fitting TRBD2. The CDR3 runs 13 residues. Germline values: CDR1 GTSNPN, CDR2 SVGIG (reference sequence). The ends lost 7 bases at V and 9 bases at J; junction bases unmatched: 8. The CDR3 region has the DNA TGTGCCTCCTCGACTAGCGGGAGTTTGACGCAGTATTTT. It specifies CASSTSGSLTQYF.

This clonotype was counted many times. The J gene is TRBJ2-1, the V gene TRBV27; 11 positions match TRBD2. The CDR3 sequence is 16 residues long. The junction had 5 bases not matched to a gene; V was cut back by 2 bases and J by 5 bases. Germline loops: CDR1 MNHEY, CDR2 SMNVEV (reference sequence). The CDR3 DNA follows: TGTGCCAGCAGTTTACGTAGCGGGGGGGTAAACAATGAGCAGTTCTTC. Translated: CASSLRSGGVNNEQFF.